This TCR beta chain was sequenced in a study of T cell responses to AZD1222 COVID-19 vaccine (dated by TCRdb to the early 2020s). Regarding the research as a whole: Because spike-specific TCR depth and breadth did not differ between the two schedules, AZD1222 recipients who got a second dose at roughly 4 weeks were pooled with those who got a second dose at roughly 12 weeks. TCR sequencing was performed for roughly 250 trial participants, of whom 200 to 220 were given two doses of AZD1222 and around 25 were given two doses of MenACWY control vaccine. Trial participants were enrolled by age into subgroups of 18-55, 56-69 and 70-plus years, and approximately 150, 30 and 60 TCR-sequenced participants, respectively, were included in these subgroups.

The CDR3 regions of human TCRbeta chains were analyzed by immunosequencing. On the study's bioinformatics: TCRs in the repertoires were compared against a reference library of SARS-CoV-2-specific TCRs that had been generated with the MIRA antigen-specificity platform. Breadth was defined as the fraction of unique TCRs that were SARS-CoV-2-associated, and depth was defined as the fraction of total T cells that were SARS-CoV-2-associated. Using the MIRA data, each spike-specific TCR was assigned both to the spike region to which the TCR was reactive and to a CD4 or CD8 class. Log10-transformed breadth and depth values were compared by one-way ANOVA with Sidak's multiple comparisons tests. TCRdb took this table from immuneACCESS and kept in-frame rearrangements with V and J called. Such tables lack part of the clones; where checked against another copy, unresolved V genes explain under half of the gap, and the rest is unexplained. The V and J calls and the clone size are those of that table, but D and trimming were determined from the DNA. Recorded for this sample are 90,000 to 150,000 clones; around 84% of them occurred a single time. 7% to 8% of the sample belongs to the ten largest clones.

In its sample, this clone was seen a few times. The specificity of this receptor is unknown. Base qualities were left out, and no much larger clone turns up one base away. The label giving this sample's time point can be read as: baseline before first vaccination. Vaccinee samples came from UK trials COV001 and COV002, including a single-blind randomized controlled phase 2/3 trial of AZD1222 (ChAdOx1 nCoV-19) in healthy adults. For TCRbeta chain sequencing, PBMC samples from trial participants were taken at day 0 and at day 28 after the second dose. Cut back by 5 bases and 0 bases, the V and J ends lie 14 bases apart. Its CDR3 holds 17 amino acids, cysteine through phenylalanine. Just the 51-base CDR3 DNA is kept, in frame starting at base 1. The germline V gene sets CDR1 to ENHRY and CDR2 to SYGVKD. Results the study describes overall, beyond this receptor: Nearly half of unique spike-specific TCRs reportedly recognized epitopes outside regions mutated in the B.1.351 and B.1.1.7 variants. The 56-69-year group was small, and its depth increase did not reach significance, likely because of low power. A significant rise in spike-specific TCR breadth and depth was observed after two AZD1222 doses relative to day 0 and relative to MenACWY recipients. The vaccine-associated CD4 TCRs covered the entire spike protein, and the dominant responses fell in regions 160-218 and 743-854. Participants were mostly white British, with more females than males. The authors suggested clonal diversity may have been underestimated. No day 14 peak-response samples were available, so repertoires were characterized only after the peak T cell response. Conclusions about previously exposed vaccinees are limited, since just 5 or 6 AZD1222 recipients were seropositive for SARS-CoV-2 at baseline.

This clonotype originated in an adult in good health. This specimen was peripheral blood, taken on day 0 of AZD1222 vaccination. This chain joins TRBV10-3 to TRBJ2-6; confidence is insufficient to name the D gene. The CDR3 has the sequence CAISRQPGLSGANVLTF. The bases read TGTGCCATCAGTAGACAACCTGGGCTCTCTGGGGCCAACGTCCTGACTTTC.